These T cell receptor beta chains were read from a single sample in a study of STAT5B mutations in CD4+ large granular lymphocyte leukemia. Profiling relied on immunoSEQ multiplex PCR, and the TCRdb table lists in-frame clones only, not all of them. Here the sample spans around 34,000 clones, around four fifths being singletons. Source material: CD4+ T cells from blood buffy coats. The receptors stem from a human donor in good health. CDR3s include the opening cysteine and the closing phenylalanine or tryptophan. D genes are given only for firm matches. The listing skips clone size in some rows; elsewhere it reads once, few, many or a size class.

CDR3aa: CASSQDLRREQYF
CDR3nt: TGTGCCAGCAGCCAAGATCTACGGAGAGAGCAGTACTTC
abundance: NA
j_gene: TRBJ2-7
v_gene: TRBV14
d_gene: NA

CDR3aa: CASRTGTGFPDTQYF
CDR3nt: TGTGCCAGCAGAACCGGGACAGGCTTCCCAGATACGCAGTATTTT
abundance: NA
j_gene: TRBJ2-3
v_gene: TRBV7-2
d_gene: TRBD1

CDR3aa: CATKGGPYEQYF
CDR3nt: TGTGCCACCAAGGGGGGTCCCTACGAGCAGTACTTC
abundance: NA
j_gene: TRBJ2-7
v_gene: TRBV5-3
d_gene: NA

CDR3aa: CAISSGGVNTDTQYF
CDR3nt: TGTGCCATCAGCTCAGGGGGAGTTAACACAGATACGCAGTATTTT
abundance: NA
j_gene: TRBJ2-3
v_gene: TRBV6-5
d_gene: TRBD1

CDR3aa: CASSRLGVGGAFF
CDR3nt: TGTGCCAGCAGTCGACTGGGGGTCGGTGGAGCTTTCTTT
abundance: NA
j_gene: TRBJ1-1
v_gene: TRBV27
d_gene: NA

CDR3aa: CASSLGGSSGKGEQFF
CDR3nt: TGTGCCAGCAGCTTAGGGGGATCTAGCGGGAAGGGTGAGCAGTTCTTC
abundance: NA
j_gene: TRBJ2-1
v_gene: TRBV7-9
d_gene: TRBD2

CDR3aa: CASSLAKSNYGYTF
CDR3nt: TGTGCCAGCAGTTTGGCCAAAAGTAACTATGGCTACACCTTC
abundance: NA
j_gene: TRBJ1-2
v_gene: TRBV27
d_gene: NA

CDR3aa: CASSEGGKYGYTF
CDR3nt: TGTGCCAGCAGTGAGGGGGGGAAGTATGGCTACACCTTC
abundance: NA
j_gene: TRBJ1-2
v_gene: TRBV6-1
d_gene: NA

CDR3aa: CASSQRPGQVEKLFF
CDR3nt: TGTGCCAGCAGCCAGCGTCCGGGACAGGTTGAAAAACTGTTTTTT
abundance: NA
j_gene: TRBJ1-4
v_gene: TRBV7-8
d_gene: TRBD1

CDR3aa: CASRADVTGFTEAFF
CDR3nt: TGTGCCAGCAGAGCCGACGTGACAGGGTTCACTGAAGCTTTCTTT
abundance: NA
j_gene: TRBJ1-1
v_gene: TRBV28
d_gene: TRBD1

CDR3aa: CASVASLGTEAFF
CDR3nt: TGTGCCAGCGTGGCGAGTCTCGGCACTGAAGCTTTCTTT
abundance: NA
j_gene: TRBJ1-1
v_gene: TRBV7-9
d_gene: NA

CDR3aa: CASSFNNQPQHF
CDR3nt: TGTGCCAGCAGTTTTAACAATCAGCCCCAGCATTTT
abundance: once
j_gene: TRBJ1-5
v_gene: TRBV27
d_gene: NA

CDR3aa: CASSRGWGVGQPQHF
CDR3nt: TGTGCCAGCAGCCGTGGTTGGGGGGTTGGTCAGCCCCAGCATTTT
abundance: NA
j_gene: TRBJ1-5
v_gene: TRBV7-9
d_gene: NA

CDR3aa: CASSLLAGHTGELFF
CDR3nt: TGCGCCAGCAGCTTGTTAGCGGGACACACCGGGGAGCTGTTTTTT
abundance: NA
j_gene: TRBJ2-2
v_gene: TRBV5-1
d_gene: TRBD2

CDR3aa: CATSRSKSLGLGRTGELFF
CDR3nt: TGTGCCACCAGCAGGAGCAAATCTCTGGGACTAGGGAGAACCGGGGAGCTGTTTTTT
abundance: NA
j_gene: TRBJ2-2
v_gene: TRBV15
d_gene: TRBD2

CDR3aa: CASSDGGSVSPLHF
CDR3nt: TGTGCCAGCAGTGACGGGGGAAGTGTCTCACCCCTCCACTTT
abundance: once
j_gene: TRBJ1-6
v_gene: TRBV6-1
d_gene: NA

CDR3aa: CASSLPHLRQFF
CDR3nt: TGTGCCAGCAGTCTACCCCACCTGAGGCAGTTCTTC
abundance: NA
j_gene: TRBJ2-1
v_gene: TRBV28
d_gene: NA

CDR3aa: CASSVFAGKGDTQYF
CDR3nt: TGTGCCAGCAGCGTATTCGCGGGGAAGGGAGATACGCAGTATTTT
abundance: NA
j_gene: TRBJ2-3
v_gene: TRBV9
d_gene: NA

CDR3aa: CSAWPAGEQFF
CDR3nt: TGCAGTGCCTGGCCAGCGGGTGAGCAGTTCTTC
abundance: NA
j_gene: TRBJ2-1
v_gene: TRBV20-1
d_gene: NA

CDR3aa: CASSTRFPTSGKGEQYF
CDR3nt: TGTGCCAGCAGTACCCGCTTCCCAACTAGCGGGAAAGGAGAGCAGTACTTC
abundance: NA
j_gene: TRBJ2-7
v_gene: TRBV27
d_gene: TRBD2

CDR3aa: CASSINAGTSEYEQYF
CDR3nt: TGTGCCAGCAGTATAAACGCAGGGACTAGCGAGTACGAGCAGTACTTC
abundance: NA
j_gene: TRBJ2-7
v_gene: TRBV28
d_gene: TRBD2

CDR3aa: CASKTYSSGNTIYF
CDR3nt: TGTGCCAGCAAGACCTATAGCTCTGGAAACACCATATATTTT
abundance: NA
j_gene: TRBJ1-3
v_gene: TRBV19
d_gene: NA

CDR3aa: CASIAQGWDEQYF
CDR3nt: TGTGCCAGCATCGCACAGGGCTGGGACGAGCAGTACTTC
abundance: NA
j_gene: TRBJ2-7
v_gene: TRBV28
d_gene: NA

CDR3aa: CASSSGQGLVNEQFF
CDR3nt: TGTGCCAGCAGCTCCGGACAGGGTCTTGTAAATGAGCAGTTCTTC
abundance: NA
j_gene: TRBJ2-1
v_gene: TRBV5-4
d_gene: TRBD1

CDR3aa: CASSPQGPQGGNQPQHF
CDR3nt: TGTGCCAGCTCACCACAGGGGCCCCAGGGGGGCAATCAGCCCCAGCATTTT
abundance: NA
j_gene: TRBJ1-5
v_gene: TRBV18
d_gene: TRBD1

CDR3aa: CASSVGGGRPTVDTQYF
CDR3nt: TGTGCCAGCAGCGTAGGGGGCGGAAGGCCTACTGTGGATACGCAGTATTTT
abundance: few
j_gene: TRBJ2-3
v_gene: TRBV9
d_gene: NA

CDR3aa: CASSPRSRGFDEQFF
CDR3nt: TGTGCCAGCAGCCCTAGGAGCAGGGGTTTTGATGAGCAGTTCTTC
abundance: NA
j_gene: TRBJ2-1
v_gene: TRBV7-2
d_gene: NA

CDR3aa: CASSWSPSGIAKNIQYF
CDR3nt: TGCGCCAGCAGCTGGTCCCCTAGCGGAATAGCCAAAAACATTCAGTACTTC
abundance: NA
j_gene: TRBJ2-4
v_gene: TRBV5-1
d_gene: TRBD2

CDR3aa: CASSLRSNEKLFF
CDR3nt: TGCGCCAGCAGCTTGAGAAGTAATGAAAAACTGTTTTTT
abundance: NA
j_gene: TRBJ1-4
v_gene: TRBV5-1
d_gene: NA

CDR3aa: CASSRTGGLSPEAFF
CDR3nt: TGTGCCAGCAGCCGGACAGGGGGTTTGAGCCCTGAAGCTTTCTTT
abundance: NA
j_gene: TRBJ1-1
v_gene: TRBV7-2
d_gene: TRBD1

CDR3aa: CATSRGSSLTDEQYF
CDR3nt: TGTGCCACCAGCAGAGGGTCTAGCTTAACCGACGAGCAGTACTTC
abundance: NA
j_gene: TRBJ2-7
v_gene: TRBV15
d_gene: NA

CDR3aa: CASSQTGAGANVLTF
CDR3nt: TGTGCCAGCTCGCAAACAGGGGCCGGGGCCAACGTCCTGACTTTC
abundance: NA
j_gene: TRBJ2-6
v_gene: TRBV18
d_gene: TRBD1

CDR3aa: CASSEGRLAGGMQYF
CDR3nt: TGTGCCAGCAGTGAAGGGAGACTAGCGGGAGGGATGCAGTATTTT
abundance: NA
j_gene: TRBJ2-3
v_gene: TRBV6-1
d_gene: TRBD2

CDR3aa: CASSSNRGGGEKLFF
CDR3nt: TGTGCCAGCAGCTCTAACAGGGGCGGAGGGGAAAAACTGTTTTTT
abundance: NA
j_gene: TRBJ1-4
v_gene: TRBV7-2
d_gene: TRBD1

CDR3aa: CASSVTNTEAFF
CDR3nt: TGTGCCAGCAGTGTAACGAACACTGAAGCTTTCTTT
abundance: NA
j_gene: TRBJ1-1
v_gene: TRBV2
d_gene: NA

CDR3aa: CASTQGVGGNQPQHF
CDR3nt: TGTGCCAGCACCCAGGGGGTTGGAGGCAATCAGCCCCAGCATTTT
abundance: NA
j_gene: TRBJ1-5
v_gene: TRBV2
d_gene: TRBD1

CDR3aa: CASTQEGGRNYGYTF
CDR3nt: TGTGCCAGCACTCAAGAAGGTGGACGGAACTATGGCTACACCTTC
abundance: once
j_gene: TRBJ1-2
v_gene: TRBV6-5
d_gene: NA

CDR3aa: CASIKDRGQEKLFF
CDR3nt: TGTGCCAGCATCAAGGACAGGGGGCAAGAAAAACTGTTTTTT
abundance: NA
j_gene: TRBJ1-4
v_gene: TRBV2
d_gene: TRBD1

CDR3aa: CASSASQGSTDTQYF
CDR3nt: TGTGCCAGCAGTGCAAGTCAGGGCAGCACAGATACGCAGTATTTT
abundance: NA
j_gene: TRBJ2-3
v_gene: TRBV6-1
d_gene: NA

CDR3aa: CASSQETGTNQPQHF
CDR3nt: TGTGCCAGCAGCCAAGAAACTGGGACTAATCAGCCCCAGCATTTT
abundance: NA
j_gene: TRBJ1-5
v_gene: TRBV4-2
d_gene: NA

CDR3aa: CASSQQDRGFQETQYF
CDR3nt: TGCGCCAGCAGCCAACAGGACAGGGGGTTCCAAGAGACCCAGTACTTC
abundance: NA
j_gene: TRBJ2-5
v_gene: TRBV4-1
d_gene: TRBD1

CDR3aa: CASSLGADDTQYF
CDR3nt: TGTGCCAGCAGCTTAGGCGCCGACGATACGCAGTATTTT
abundance: NA
j_gene: TRBJ2-3
v_gene: TRBV7-9
d_gene: NA